The 10 T cell receptor beta chains presented below share a single source sample, sequenced in a study of TIL therapy for anti-PD-1-resistant metastatic lung cancer. Sequencing used immunoSEQ v3. Produced via immunoSEQ multiplex PCR; TCRdb's table is partial and in-frame only. The sample lists nearly 60,000 clones, 73% occurring once. The time point: pre-treatment sample, taken before nivolumab and TIL therapy. Sequenced material: blood, taken at baseline. The origin of the receptors is a person aged 25-79 years with non-small cell lung cancer.

The chain is built from TRBV10-3 and TRBJ1-5; possibly TRBD1 for D (6 bases). CDR1 is ENHRY and CDR2 is SYGVKD in the germline V gene. Trimming left V 4 bases short and J 5 bases short, with 12 bases between. This CDR3 is built from 14 residues. CDR3 DNA: TGTGCCATCAGTGCCGGGACAAATTATCAGCCCCAGCATTTT. It codes for CAISAGTNYQPQHF.

The J gene is TRBJ1-2, the V gene TRBV7-2; D not certain. This CDR3 region has 11 residues. V lost 5 bases, J lost 4 bases, and 5 bases lay in between. Germline V lookup: CDR1 SGHTA, CDR2 FQGNSA. Here the CDR3 reads CASSSTYGYTF. The CDR3 DNA follows: TGTGCCAGCAGCAGCACCTATGGCTACACCTTC. The variable domain in full, with the rest retrieved from reference TRBV7-2 and TRBJ1-2, is GAGVSQSPSNKVTEKGKDVELRCDPISGHTALYWYRQSLGQGLEFLIYFQGNSAPDKSGLPSDRFSAERTGGSVSTLTIQRTQQEDSAVYLCASSSTYGYTFGSGTRLTVV.

The chain's CDR3 is CASSLASNTGELFF. The CDR3 coding sequence is TGTGCCAGCAGCTTAGCCTCTAACACCGGGGAGCTGTTTTTT. The chain is built from TRBV7-2 and TRBJ2-2; D is unclear. Trimming removed 0 bases at V and 2 bases at J, with 4 bases between. This CDR3 is 14 amino acids long. The germline V gene encodes CDR1 SGHTA and CDR2 FQGNSA. Filled out from reference TRBV7-2 and TRBJ2-2, the complete variable domain reads GAGVSQSPSNKVTEKGKDVELRCDPISGHTALYWYRQSLGQGLEFLIYFQGNSAPDKSGLPSDRFSAERTGGSVSTLTIQRTQQEDSAVYLCASSLASNTGELFFGEGSRLTVL.

The CDR3 spells CASSQGTGSSYEQYF. The CDR3 DNA is TGCGCCAGCAGCCAAGGGACAGGGTCCTCCTACGAGCAGTACTTC. This chain uses TRBV4-3 with TRBJ2-7; 8 bases match TRBD1. Germline loops: CDR1 LGHNA, CDR2 YSLEER. V lost 1 base, J lost 0 bases, and 2 bases stayed unmatched. This CDR3 spans 15 amino acids.

This sequence joins TRBV13 and TRBJ2-7, with 9 nucleotides matching TRBD2. The CDR3 sequence is 13 residues long. Germline loops: CDR1 PRHDT, CDR2 FYEKMQ (reference sequence). The V segment lost 3 bases and the J segment 5 bases; nucleotides outside the gene matches: 2. CDR3 amino acids: CASSFSGSDEQYF. The CDR3 region has the DNA TGTGCCAGCAGCTTTAGCGGGAGTGACGAGCAGTACTTC.

This clone was picked up one time. The chain combines TRBV28 with TRBJ1-1; D gene unclear. CDR1 MDHEN and CDR2 SYDVKM come from the germline V gene. The CDR3 consists of 15 residues. Trimming removed 5 bases at V and 4 bases at J, with 17 bases between. This chain's CDR3 is CASSPTYGEGTEAFF. The CDR3 DNA reads TGTGCCAGCAGTCCAACATACGGCGAGGGCACTGAAGCTTTCTTT.

The chain has TRBV4-3 and TRBJ1-4, with TRBD1 as a possible D gene (6 bases). The germline V gene encodes CDR1 LGHNA and CDR2 YSLEER. The V and J ends lost 0 bases and 7 bases respectively, with 12 bases between them. The CDR3 is 15 amino acids. The CDR3 nucleotides read TGCGCCAGCAGCCAAGAATGGGGGCGCCGTGAAAAACTGTTTTTT. Its translation is CASSQEWGRREKLFF.

The chain uses TRBV7-2 and TRBJ2-3, with unresolved D. V was trimmed by 6 bases and J by 6 bases, leaving 10 bases between them. CDR3 size: 12 residues. Germline V gene sequence: CDR1 SGHTA, CDR2 FQGNSA. CDR3 loop: CASSYDFDTQYF. CDR3 DNA: TGTGCCAGCAGTTATGATTTTGATACGCAGTATTTT. The whole variable domain, filled in from reference TRBV7-2 and TRBJ2-3, reads GAGVSQSPSNKVTEKGKDVELRCDPISGHTALYWYRQSLGQGLEFLIYFQGNSAPDKSGLPSDRFSAERTGGSVSTLTIQRTQQEDSAVYLCASSYDFDTQYFGPGTRLTVL.

V and J are TRBV6-4 and TRBJ2-3; D is ambiguous. Trimming took off 0 bases at V and 0 bases at J, with 7 bases between the two ends. The CDR3 has 15 amino acids. The germline V gene has CDR1 MRHNA and CDR2 SNTAGT. The CDR3 is CASSDSMESTDTQYF. For the CDR3, the DNA is TGTGCCAGCAGTGACTCGATGGAGAGCACAGATACGCAGTATTTT.

The chain recombines TRBV7-2 with TRBJ2-5, with D unresolved. V shed 4 bases and J shed 8 bases, with 14 bases lying between them. The CDR3 is 13 residues long. CDR1 SGHTA and CDR2 FQGNSA come from the germline V gene. DNA for the CDR3: TGTGCCAGCAGCTCCCCCGCAGCTCGCACCCAGTACTTC. Translated: CASSSPAARTQYF.